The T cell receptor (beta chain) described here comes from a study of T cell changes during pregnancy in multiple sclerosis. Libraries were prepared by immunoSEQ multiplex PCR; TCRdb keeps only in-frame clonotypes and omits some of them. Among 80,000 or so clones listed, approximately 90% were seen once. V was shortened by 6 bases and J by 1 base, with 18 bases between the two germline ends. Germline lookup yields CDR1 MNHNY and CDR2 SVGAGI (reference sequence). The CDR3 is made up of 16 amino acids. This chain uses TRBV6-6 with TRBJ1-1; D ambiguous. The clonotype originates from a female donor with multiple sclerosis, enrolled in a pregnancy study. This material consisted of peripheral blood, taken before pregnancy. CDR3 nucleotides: TGTGCCAGCAGCCTACCTAGATTTCGAGAGAACACTGAAGCTTTCTTT. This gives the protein CASSLPRFRENTEAFF.